The TCR beta chain under discussion was sequenced for a study of post-analysis software for immune sequencing data. Findings and caveats of the study: Higher frequency in patients than in controls was seen for roughly five TRBV segments, with TRBV5-6, TRBV5-1 and TRBV20-1 among them.

Comments on this clonotype: Its antigen remains unknown.

Each TCR beta cDNA library carried unique molecular identifiers. TCRdb processed the PCR reads anew with MiXCR; each CDR3 protein has one entry. The table includes hundreds of thousands of distinct CDR3 sequences, roughly 45% detected once. The length of the CDR3 is 20 residues. In germline, CDR1 is MDHEN, CDR2 SYDVKM. V was trimmed by 3 bases and J by 1 base, leaving 22 bases between them. The TCR originated in a girl aged 5-17 years with multiple sclerosis. J is TRBJ2-6 and V is TRBV28; D may be TRBD1 (5 bases). The sequenced material came from blood. The CDR3 reads CASSFPIPTTDTSGANVLTF. As DNA, the CDR3 is TGTGCCAGCAGTTTCCCAATCCCTACGACAGATACTTCTGGGGCCAACGTCCTGACTTTC. The variable domain in full, completed from reference TRBV28 and TRBJ2-6, reads DVKVTQSSRYLVKRTGEKVFLECVQDMDHENMFWYRQDPGLGLRLIYFSYDVKMKEKGDIPEGYSVSREKKERFSLILESASTNQTSMYLCASSFPIPTTDTSGANVLTFGAGSRLTVL.